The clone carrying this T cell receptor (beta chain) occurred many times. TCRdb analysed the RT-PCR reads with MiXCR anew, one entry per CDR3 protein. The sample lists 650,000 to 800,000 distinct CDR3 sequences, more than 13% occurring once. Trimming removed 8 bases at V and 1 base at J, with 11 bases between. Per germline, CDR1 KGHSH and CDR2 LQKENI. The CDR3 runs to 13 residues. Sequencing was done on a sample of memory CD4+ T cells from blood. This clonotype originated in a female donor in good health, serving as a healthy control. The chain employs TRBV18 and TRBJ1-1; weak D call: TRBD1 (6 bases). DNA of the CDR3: TGTGCCAGCGGGGGCCAGGCGAACACTGAAGCTTTCTTT. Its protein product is CASGGQANTEAFF.